This entry lists 10 T cell receptor beta chains sequenced from one sample in a study of T cell responses to AZD1222 COVID-19 vaccine. Repertoires were generated with immunoSEQ multiplex PCR, while TCRdb's copy carries only in-frame clones and drops some. The table lists approximately 140,000 clones, 80% to 95% of them singletons. The specimen comprised peripheral blood, sampled on day 0 of MenACWY control vaccination. The source of these receptors is an adult in good health.

This rearrangement joins TRBV7-2 to TRBJ1-1; possibly TRBD1 for D (6 bases). Germline lookup yields CDR1 SGHTA and CDR2 FQGNSA. The CDR3 sequence is 12 residues long. V dropped 6 bases and J dropped 6 bases, with 11 bases sitting between them. CDR3 loop: CASSPGAAEAFF. Here the CDR3 DNA reads TGTGCCAGCAGTCCAGGGGCGGCTGAAGCTTTCTTT. Variable domain in full (rest from reference TRBV7-2 and TRBJ1-1): GAGVSQSPSNKVTEKGKDVELRCDPISGHTALYWYRQSLGQGLEFLIYFQGNSAPDKSGLPSDRFSAERTGGSVSTLTIQRTQQEDSAVYLCASSPGAAEAFFGQGTRLTVV.

The sample holds a few counts of this clone. This sequence joins TRBV14 and TRBJ1-1, with unresolved D. Germline V gene data show CDR1 as SGHDN and CDR2 as FVKESK. This CDR3 is 14 amino acids long. V was pared by 6 bases and J by 5 bases, with 16 bases between. The CDR3: CASSRFSRATEAFF. The DNA of the CDR3 is TGTGCCAGCAGTCGGTTTTCCAGAGCGACTGAAGCTTTCTTT.

V usage is TRBV7-3 and J usage is TRBJ2-1, with D possibly matching TRBD1 (7 bases). Germline V gives CDR1 SGHTA, CDR2 FQGTGA. Trimming stripped 5 bases from V and 6 bases from J, with 20 bases between. The CDR3 loop spans 16 amino acids. The chain's CDR3 is CASSASRGEVLNEQFF. The CDR3 DNA reads TGTGCCAGCAGCGCAAGCAGGGGGGAGGTTCTCAATGAGCAGTTCTTC.

The chain joins TRBV4-1 to TRBJ2-7; 7 bases line up with TRBD1. Trimming at V came to 1 base and at J to 3 bases, leaving 6 bases not matched to a gene. The CDR3 spans 15 residues. Per the germline V gene, CDR1 is MGHRA and CDR2 is YSYEKL. CDR3 coding DNA: TGCGCCAGCAGCCAAGCTTCTACAGGGGTCTACGAGCAGTACTTC. Protein sequence: CASSQASTGVYEQYF.

The chain links TRBV6-2 or TRBV6-3 to TRBJ1-4, with 8 bases fitting TRBD1. The germline V gene encodes CDR1 MNHEY and CDR2 SVGEGT. The CDR3 contains 20 residues. Losses at the gene ends were 2 bases for V and 1 base for J; bases not matched to a gene: 15. CDR3 nucleotide sequence: TGTGCCAGCAGTTACGATCACTTAGGTGACAGGGGAGAAACTAATGAAAAACTGTTTTTT. Its translation is CASSYDHLGDRGETNEKLFF.

CDR3 residues: CASSPLASYGYTF. CDR3 nucleotide sequence: TGTGCCAGCAGTCCGTTGGCCTCCTATGGCTACACCTTC. The V and J genes are TRBV27 and TRBJ1-2; no clear D. Per the germline V gene, CDR1 is MNHEY and CDR2 is SMNVEV (reference sequence). Trimming cost V 5 bases and J 4 bases, with 11 bases left between them. There are 13 residues in the CDR3.

The chain is built from TRBV7-9 and TRBJ2-7; either TRBD1 or TRBD2 may supply D (5 bases each). This CDR3 is 14 amino acids long. Germline assignment: CDR1 SEHNR and CDR2 FQNEAQ (reference sequence). Trimming stripped 1 base from V and 3 bases from J, with 10 bases between. CDR3 sequence (DNA): TGTGCCAGCAGCTTAGTTGGGGGAAGCTACGAGCAGTACTTC. Its translation is CASSLVGGSYEQYF. Variable domain in full (rest from reference TRBV7-9 and TRBJ2-7): DTGVSQNPRHKITKRGQNVTFRCDPISEHNRLYWYRQTLGQGPEFLTYFQNEAQLEKSRLLSDRFSAERPKGSFSTLEIQRTEQGDSAMYLCASSLVGGSYEQYFGPGTRLTVT.

V usage is TRBV3-1 (or the pseudogene TRBV3-2) and J usage is TRBJ2-3; D remains unclear. The V gene lost 4 bases and the J gene lost 4 bases, with 18 bases spanning the gap. This CDR3 has 16 amino acids. In germline, CDR1 is LGHDT, CDR2 YNNKEL (reference sequence). The CDR3 DNA reads as TGTGCCAGCAGCCCAGAGACTCGCCTTCCGGCAGATACGCAGTATTTT. Protein sequence: CASSPETRLPADTQYF.

The chain couples TRBV5-6 to TRBJ1-1; D gene uncertain. The CDR3 runs 14 residues. V lost 0 bases and J 2 bases, leaving 8 bases between the germline ends. CDR1 is SGHDT, CDR2 YYEEEE, per germline. CDR3 protein: CASSLVETNTEAFF. Written as DNA, the CDR3 is TGTGCCAGCAGCTTGGTGGAGACCAACACTGAAGCTTTCTTT.

The chain uses TRBV28 and TRBJ1-1; TRBD1 might be the D (6 bases). This CDR3 comprises 15 residues. V lost 7 bases to trimming and J lost 0 bases, with 15 bases between them. In germline, CDR1 is MDHEN, CDR2 SYDVKM. CDR3 amino acids: CASTMGGAMNTEAFF. CDR3 nucleotide sequence: TGTGCCAGCACTATGGGGGGGGCGATGAACACTGAAGCTTTCTTT.